A selection of T cell receptor beta chains follows, all from one sample in a study of long-term antiretroviral therapy in people with HIV. Clones were sequenced by immunoSEQ multiplex PCR, and TCRdb holds only the in-frame ones, with some missing. The sample carries 35,000 to 40,000 clones, 70% to 90% recorded once. The sample here was unsorted PBMCs, taken 2.2 years after starting antiretroviral therapy. Receptors originate from a young man with HIV. CDR3s include the opening cysteine and the closing phenylalanine or tryptophan. The D gene is left open where the match is weak.

v_gene	d_gene	j_gene	CDR3nt	CDR3aa
TRBV5-5	NA	TRBJ2-3	TGTGCCAGCAGCTTCAGGGCTTCTGGAACAGATACGCAGTATTTT	CASSFRASGTDTQYF
TRBV18	TRBD1	TRBJ1-2	TGTGCCAGCTCACCCGGACAGGGGGCGGGATATGGCTACACCTTC	CASSPGQGAGYGYTF
TRBV4-2	NA	TRBJ2-7	TGTGCCAGCAGCCAGCCCGGCAGGGCAAACTACGAGCAGTACTTC	CASSQPGRANYEQYF
TRBV5-1	NA	TRBJ2-3	TGCGCCAGCAGCTCGCGCGGAGCAAGCACAGATACGCAGTATTTT	CASSSRGASTDTQYF
TRBV9	NA	TRBJ2-3	TGTGCCAGCAGCGTAGGACGGGGGGCCACCACAGATACGCAGTATTTT	CASSVGRGATTDTQYF
TRBV27	NA	TRBJ2-7	TGTGCCAGCAGTTTGATAGGGGGTATGAACGAGCAGTACTTC	CASSLIGGMNEQYF
TRBV5-4	TRBD2	TRBJ2-7	TGTGCCAGCAGCTTGGGTGGGACTACCGCCTACGAGCAGTACTTC	CASSLGGTTAYEQYF
TRBV6-1	NA	TRBJ1-1	TGTGCCAGCGGGGCCGGGAGTGTAGCTTTCTTT	CASGAGSVAFF
TRBV29-1	NA	TRBJ2-5	TGCAGCGTTGTGGCAGGGACAGAGACCCAGTACTTC	CSVVAGTETQYF
TRBV7-9	NA	TRBJ2-3	TGTGCCAGCAGCTCCGGAGGTGGGGATACGCAGTATTTT	CASSSGGGDTQYF
TRBV7-9	NA	TRBJ1-6	TGTGCCAGCAGCCCTGGCGGGCCACGGGGTAATTCACCCCTCCACTTT	CASSPGGPRGNSPLHF
TRBV11-2	TRBD1	TRBJ2-5	TGTGCCAGCAGCTTAGAGGCGGGACAGGGGGGGACATCCCAAGAGACCCAGTACTTC	CASSLEAGQGGTSQETQYF
TRBV4-3	NA	TRBJ2-3	TGCGCCAGCAGCCAAAGGGCACTCGTTGGGGCGGGGAGCACAGATACGCAGTATTTT	CASSQRALVGAGSTDTQYF
TRBV6-1	NA	TRBJ1-5	TGTGCCAGCAGTGAGAGGGGTAATCAGCCCCAGCATTTT	CASSERGNQPQHF
TRBV4-3	NA	TRBJ2-3	TGCGCCAGCAGCCAAGTAGGCACAGATACGCAGTATTTT	CASSQVGTDTQYF
TRBV6-5	NA	TRBJ2-7	TGTGCCAGCAGTTACAGGGACGGTCCCTACGAGCAGTACTTC	CASSYRDGPYEQYF